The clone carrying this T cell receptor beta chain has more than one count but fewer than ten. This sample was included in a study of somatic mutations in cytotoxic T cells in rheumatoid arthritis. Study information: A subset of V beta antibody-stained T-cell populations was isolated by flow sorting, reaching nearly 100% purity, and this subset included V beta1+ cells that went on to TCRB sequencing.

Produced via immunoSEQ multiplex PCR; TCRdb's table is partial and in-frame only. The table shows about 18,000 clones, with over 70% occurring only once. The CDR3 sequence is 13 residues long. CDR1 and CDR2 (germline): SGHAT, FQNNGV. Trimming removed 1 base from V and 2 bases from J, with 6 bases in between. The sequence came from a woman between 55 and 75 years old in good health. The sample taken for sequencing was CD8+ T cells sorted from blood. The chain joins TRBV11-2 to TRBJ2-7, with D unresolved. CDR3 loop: CASSLAGAYEQYF. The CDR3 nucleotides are TGTGCCAGCAGCTTAGCTGGAGCCTACGAGCAGTACTTC.